This T cell receptor beta chain was recovered during a study of beta chain features in type 1 diabetes. This CDR3 is built from 15 residues. V shed 5 bases, J shed 3 bases, and the junction held 7 bases outside the gene matches. Looked up from germline, CDR1 is LNHDA and CDR2 is SQIVND (reference sequence). Isolated RNA was reverse transcribed in full, so expressed TCRB transcripts were sequenced. Produced via immunoSEQ multiplex PCR; TCRdb's table is partial and in-frame only. The data show about 620,000 clones, with around 15% seen just once and around 0.095% held by the top ten. This receptor was identified in a young man in good health. The rearrangement links TRBV19 to TRBJ2-7; 10 positions match TRBD1. The specimen was naive CD4+ T cells from blood. The CDR3 loop reads CASSDPRDRGYEQYF. CDR3 DNA sequence: TGTGCCAGTAGTGACCCCCGGGACAGGGGCTACGAGCAGTACTTC.